Detailed here is one T cell receptor (beta chain). This sample stems from a study of radiation and T cells in renal cell carcinoma. This CDR3 is 17 amino acids long. Profiled with immunoSEQ multiplex PCR; TCRdb holds only in-frame clones, not every one. The repertoire holds 140,000 to 150,000 clones, with 88% as singletons. Time point indicated: baseline pretreatment blood. This sample's treatment: 15 Gy SBRT to primary tumor, nephrectomy 4 weeks later. Serial blood draws occurred at baseline and 2 and 4 weeks post-SBRT. This sequence joins TRBV21-1 and TRBJ1-2. TRBV21-1 is described as a pseudogene. This specimen consisted of blood, obtained from a patient whose treatment included radiotherapy and nephrectomy. The sequence was obtained from a woman in her 70s with renal cell carcinoma. The chain's CDR3 is CASSSQPRPSERYGYTF. In DNA, the CDR3 is TGTGCCAGCAGCTCCCAACCCAGACCGTCTGAACGCTATGGCTACACCTTC.